This entry describes one T cell receptor (beta chain). Germline-derived CDR1 and CDR2 are GTSNPN and SVGIG (reference sequence). The J segment lost 2 bases and the V segment lost 2 bases, leaving 4 bases of the junction unmatched. CDR3 length: 14 amino acids. This sample is part of a study of blood T cell repertoires in COVID-19. Using immunoSEQ multiplex PCR, the repertoire was profiled, and TCRdb retains in-frame clones only, with some absent. The sample has 200,000 to 300,000 clones, 70% to 90% seen once. Sequencing input: peripheral blood. The TCR sequence derives from a man in his fifties or sixties with acute or convalescent COVID-19. This rearrangement joins TRBV30 to TRBJ2-3; 7 positions match TRBD2. The CDR3 loop is CAWSLAGLTDTQYF. In DNA, the CDR3 is TGTGCCTGGAGTTTAGCGGGCCTCACAGATACGCAGTATTTT.